A selection of T cell receptor beta chains follows, all from one sample in a study of blood T cell repertoires in COVID-19. The method was immunoSEQ multiplex PCR; TCRdb's version includes in-frame clones alone and lacks a portion of them. The sample shows 70,000 to 95,000 clones, around 88% of them seen only once. The specimen was peripheral blood. The receptors stem from an elderly woman with acute or convalescent COVID-19. The CDR3 runs from the conserved cysteine through the conserved F or W. Each record gives: J gene, CDR3 length, D gene, clone size, V gene, CDR3 DNA, CDR3 protein. The D gene is left open where the match is weak. The listing skips clone size in some rows; elsewhere it reads once, few, many or a size class.

J gene: TRBJ1-6
CDR3 length: 17
D gene: TRBD1
clone size: NA
V gene: TRBV14
CDR3 DNA: TGTGCCAGCAGCCAAGATCGGGCTGGACAGGGGAATTCACCCCTCCACTTT
CDR3 protein: CASSQDRAGQGNSPLHF

J gene: TRBJ1-3
CDR3 length: 16
D gene: NA
clone size: NA
V gene: TRBV7-6
CDR3 DNA: TGTGCCAGCAGCTTAAGCCAGGCCGCCTCTGGAAACACCATATATTTT
CDR3 protein: CASSLSQAASGNTIYF

J gene: TRBJ2-7
CDR3 length: 18
D gene: TRBD2
clone size: NA
V gene: TRBV7-8
CDR3 DNA: TGTGCCAGCAGCCCATCCGGGACTAGCGGGAGGCAAACCTACGAGCAGTACTTC
CDR3 protein: CASSPSGTSGRQTYEQYF

J gene: TRBJ2-6
CDR3 length: 17
D gene: NA
clone size: few
V gene: TRBV11-2
CDR3 DNA: TGTGCCAGCAGCCCCTGGGCTGGCAAAGCTGGGGCCAACGTCCTGACTTTC
CDR3 protein: CASSPWAGKAGANVLTF

J gene: TRBJ1-4
CDR3 length: 18
D gene: NA
clone size: NA
V gene: TRBV7-7
CDR3 DNA: TGTGCTAGCAGTCGTATGTCGGCCTTCAAAGGGGGATGGGGAAAACTGTTTTTT
CDR3 protein: CASSRMSAFKGGWGKLFF

J gene: TRBJ1-1
CDR3 length: 12
D gene: NA
clone size: NA
V gene: TRBV5-8
CDR3 DNA: TGTGCCAGCAGCTTGGCACGGACACCCGCTTTCTTT
CDR3 protein: CASSLARTPAFF

J gene: TRBJ2-1
CDR3 length: 15
D gene: NA
clone size: NA
V gene: TRBV5-5
CDR3 DNA: TGTGCCAGCAGCTGGGGGCTGGTGGCGTGGAATGAGCAGTTCTTC
CDR3 protein: CASSWGLVAWNEQFF

J gene: TRBJ1-5
CDR3 length: 13
D gene: NA
clone size: NA
V gene: TRBV12-3/TRBV12-4
CDR3 DNA: TGTGCCAGCAGTTTAAACGGAGATCAGCCCCAGCATTTT
CDR3 protein: CASSLNGDQPQHF

J gene: TRBJ1-2
CDR3 length: 16
D gene: TRBD1
clone size: NA
V gene: TRBV5-1
CDR3 DNA: TGCGCCAGCAGCTTGGCCGGGACAGGGGATAACTATGGCTACACCTTC
CDR3 protein: CASSLAGTGDNYGYTF

J gene: TRBJ2-1
CDR3 length: 15
D gene: TRBD2
clone size: NA
V gene: TRBV11-2
CDR3 DNA: TGTGCCAGCAGCCCCTACGGGGGACTAGCTTCTGAGCAGTTCTTC
CDR3 protein: CASSPYGGLASEQFF

J gene: TRBJ1-1
CDR3 length: 13
D gene: NA
clone size: NA
V gene: TRBV9
CDR3 DNA: TGTGCCAGCAGCCCCATTTCGAACACTGAAGCTTTCTTT
CDR3 protein: CASSPISNTEAFF

J gene: TRBJ2-4
CDR3 length: 14
D gene: NA
clone size: NA
V gene: TRBV11-1
CDR3 DNA: TGTGCCAGCAGCTTCGGAGGGGCCAAAAACATTCAGTACTTC
CDR3 protein: CASSFGGAKNIQYF

J gene: TRBJ1-4
CDR3 length: 17
D gene: TRBD1
clone size: once
V gene: TRBV19
CDR3 DNA: TGTGCCAGTAGTTCCAGCGGCAGGGGGGCAACTAATGAAAAACTGTTTTTT
CDR3 protein: CASSSSGRGATNEKLFF

J gene: TRBJ2-6
CDR3 length: 17
D gene: NA
clone size: NA
V gene: TRBV3-1/TRBV3-2
CDR3 DNA: TGTGCCAGCAGCCAAGGTGAGGGCCTGCCTGGGGCCAACGTCCTGACTTTC
CDR3 protein: CASSQGEGLPGANVLTF

J gene: TRBJ1-3
CDR3 length: 15
D gene: TRBD1
clone size: NA
V gene: TRBV19
CDR3 DNA: TGTGCCAGTACCCGGACAGGGGGCGGCGGAAACACCATATATTTT
CDR3 protein: CASTRTGGGGNTIYF

J gene: TRBJ2-1
CDR3 length: 14
D gene: NA
clone size: once
V gene: TRBV15
CDR3 DNA: TGTGCCACCAGCAGAGAGGCGGCGGCCGTTGAGCAGTTCTTC
CDR3 protein: CATSREAAAVEQFF

J gene: TRBJ2-1
CDR3 length: 17
D gene: NA
clone size: NA
V gene: TRBV18
CDR3 DNA: TGTGCCAGCTCACCGGAGGACGTGACTGGGCCTTACAATGAGCAGTTCTTC
CDR3 protein: CASSPEDVTGPYNEQFF

J gene: TRBJ2-3
CDR3 length: 16
D gene: NA
clone size: NA
V gene: TRBV4-3
CDR3 DNA: TGCGCCAGCAGCCACCGAAAGGGGGGGGGATCAGATACGCAGTATTTT
CDR3 protein: CASSHRKGGGSDTQYF

J gene: TRBJ2-7
CDR3 length: 14
D gene: TRBD1
clone size: NA
V gene: TRBV5-1
CDR3 DNA: TGCGCCAGCAGCGAGACAGGGGGCTTCTACGAGCAGTACTTC
CDR3 protein: CASSETGGFYEQYF

J gene: TRBJ2-3
CDR3 length: 15
D gene: TRBD1
clone size: NA
V gene: TRBV28
CDR3 DNA: TGTGCCAGCAGCCAATCGGGACAGGGAAAAGATACGCAGTATTTT
CDR3 protein: CASSQSGQGKDTQYF

J gene: TRBJ2-7
CDR3 length: 16
D gene: TRBD2
clone size: NA
V gene: TRBV9
CDR3 DNA: TGTGCCAGCAGCGTTCTCGGGACTAGCGGCTCCTACGAGCAGTACTTC
CDR3 protein: CASSVLGTSGSYEQYF

J gene: TRBJ2-1
CDR3 length: 14
D gene: NA
clone size: NA
V gene: TRBV18
CDR3 DNA: TGTGCCAGCTCACCAGGAGGGTCGGGCAATGAGCAGTTCTTC
CDR3 protein: CASSPGGSGNEQFF

J gene: TRBJ1-5
CDR3 length: 16
D gene: NA
clone size: NA
V gene: TRBV18
CDR3 DNA: TGTGCCAGCTCACCACCGGACAGCTATAGCAATCAGCCCCAGCATTTT
CDR3 protein: CASSPPDSYSNQPQHF

J gene: TRBJ2-2
CDR3 length: 13
D gene: NA
clone size: NA
V gene: TRBV30
CDR3 DNA: TGTGCCTGGTCGGAGGGCCAGATCGGGGAGCTGTTTTTT
CDR3 protein: CAWSEGQIGELFF

J gene: TRBJ2-2
CDR3 length: 16
D gene: TRBD1
clone size: NA
V gene: TRBV4-2
CDR3 DNA: TGTGCCAGCAGCCCGCGGGGACAGGGGAAAACCGGGGAGCTGTTTTTT
CDR3 protein: CASSPRGQGKTGELFF

J gene: TRBJ2-7
CDR3 length: 16
D gene: TRBD2
clone size: NA
V gene: TRBV19
CDR3 DNA: TGTGCCAGTAGTATTTGGAGGACTAGCGGTTCCTACGAGCAGTACTTC
CDR3 protein: CASSIWRTSGSYEQYF

J gene: TRBJ2-3
CDR3 length: 17
D gene: NA
clone size: once
V gene: TRBV7-2
CDR3 DNA: TGTGCCAGCAGCTTAGTTTCGGGGCGGGGGCGCACAGATACGCAGTATTTT
CDR3 protein: CASSLVSGRGRTDTQYF

J gene: TRBJ2-5
CDR3 length: 15
D gene: NA
clone size: NA
V gene: TRBV9
CDR3 DNA: TGTGCCAGCAGCCCGCGGGTAGCACGTGAGGAGACCCAGTACTTC
CDR3 protein: CASSPRVAREETQYF

J gene: TRBJ1-5
CDR3 length: 14
D gene: NA
clone size: NA
V gene: TRBV2
CDR3 DNA: TGTGCCAGCAGTGTGAACAGGGAAGATCAGCCCCAGCATTTT
CDR3 protein: CASSVNREDQPQHF

J gene: TRBJ2-5
CDR3 length: 16
D gene: TRBD1
clone size: NA
V gene: TRBV25-1
CDR3 DNA: TGTGCCAGCCGACCCAACCAGGGGGTGCCCCAAGAGACCCAGTACTTC
CDR3 protein: CASRPNQGVPQETQYF

J gene: TRBJ2-2
CDR3 length: 14
D gene: NA
clone size: NA
V gene: TRBV9
CDR3 DNA: TGTGCCAGCAGCAAACAGGGTTTCGGCGGGGAGCTGTTTTTT
CDR3 protein: CASSKQGFGGELFF

J gene: TRBJ2-1
CDR3 length: 15
D gene: TRBD2
clone size: NA
V gene: TRBV11-2
CDR3 DNA: TGTGCCAGCAGCTCACTAGCGGGGGGGTTTAATGAGCAGTTCTTC
CDR3 protein: CASSSLAGGFNEQFF

J gene: TRBJ2-7
CDR3 length: 14
D gene: TRBD1
clone size: NA
V gene: TRBV7-3
CDR3 DNA: TGTGCCAGCTCCCAAGGACAGGGAGTATACGAGCAGTACTTC
CDR3 protein: CASSQGQGVYEQYF

J gene: TRBJ2-7
CDR3 length: 14
D gene: TRBD1
clone size: NA
V gene: TRBV5-1
CDR3 DNA: TGCGCCAGCAGCTTCGGGGACAGAAACTACGAGCAGTACTTC
CDR3 protein: CASSFGDRNYEQYF

J gene: TRBJ2-5
CDR3 length: 14
D gene: TRBD2
clone size: NA
V gene: TRBV6-5
CDR3 DNA: TGTGCACTCAGCGGGGGGAGTGTGGGAGAGACCCAGTACTTC
CDR3 protein: CALSGGSVGETQYF

J gene: TRBJ1-1
CDR3 length: 13
D gene: NA
clone size: NA
V gene: TRBV12-3/TRBV12-4
CDR3 DNA: TGTGCCAGCAGTCCGACAGGCGTAGCTGAAGCTTTCTTT
CDR3 protein: CASSPTGVAEAFF

J gene: TRBJ2-7
CDR3 length: 18
D gene: TRBD1
clone size: NA
V gene: TRBV5-1
CDR3 DNA: TGCGCCAGCAGCTTGGGGCCAGGGGGAGCGGCTCAAACCTACGAGCAGTACTTC
CDR3 protein: CASSLGPGGAAQTYEQYF

J gene: TRBJ2-1
CDR3 length: 15
D gene: NA
clone size: NA
V gene: TRBV9
CDR3 DNA: TGTGCCAGCAGCGAGAGTGGGAGTTCCTACAATGAGCAGTTCTTC
CDR3 protein: CASSESGSSYNEQFF

J gene: TRBJ1-5
CDR3 length: 13
D gene: TRBD1
clone size: once
V gene: TRBV29-1
CDR3 DNA: TGCAGCGTTGTAGGGGGCTATGGTCAGCCCCAGCATTTT
CDR3 protein: CSVVGGYGQPQHF

J gene: TRBJ2-7
CDR3 length: 14
D gene: NA
clone size: once
V gene: TRBV6-5
CDR3 DNA: TGTGCCAGCAGTTACTCGAGAGGTTCCGGGGAGCAGTACTTC
CDR3 protein: CASSYSRGSGEQYF

J gene: TRBJ2-2
CDR3 length: 15
D gene: TRBD2
clone size: NA
V gene: TRBV5-1
CDR3 DNA: TGCGCCAGCAGCGTAAATCCGGGGGGAACCGGGGAGCTGTTTTTT
CDR3 protein: CASSVNPGGTGELFF

J gene: TRBJ2-7
CDR3 length: 15
D gene: TRBD1
clone size: NA
V gene: TRBV27
CDR3 DNA: TGTGCCAGCAGTTTGATGGGACAGGGGTTGTACGAGCAGTACTTC
CDR3 protein: CASSLMGQGLYEQYF

J gene: TRBJ1-3
CDR3 length: 16
D gene: NA
clone size: NA
V gene: TRBV6-5
CDR3 DNA: TGTGCCAGCAGTTACTCGCGGGAGACCTCTGGAAACACCATATATTTT
CDR3 protein: CASSYSRETSGNTIYF

J gene: TRBJ2-7
CDR3 length: 13
D gene: TRBD2
clone size: NA
V gene: TRBV29-1
CDR3 DNA: TGCAGCGGCCTGACTAGCGGGTGGTCCGAGCAGTACTTC
CDR3 protein: CSGLTSGWSEQYF

J gene: TRBJ2-1
CDR3 length: 12
D gene: TRBD1
clone size: NA
V gene: TRBV16
CDR3 DNA: TGTGCCAGCAGCCCTACAGGGGATGAGCAGTTCTTC
CDR3 protein: CASSPTGDEQFF

J gene: TRBJ1-2
CDR3 length: 13
D gene: NA
clone size: NA
V gene: TRBV7-3
CDR3 DNA: TGTGCCAGCAGCTTAAGTAGGGGCGATGGCTACACCTTC
CDR3 protein: CASSLSRGDGYTF

J gene: TRBJ2-7
CDR3 length: 13
D gene: NA
clone size: NA
V gene: TRBV30
CDR3 DNA: TGTGCCTGGGCCGGGGGTCTCTCCTACGAGCAGTACTTC
CDR3 protein: CAWAGGLSYEQYF

J gene: TRBJ2-7
CDR3 length: 15
D gene: NA
clone size: NA
V gene: TRBV7-2
CDR3 DNA: TGTGCCAGCAGCTTACGAGGGGGTAATCCCTACGAGCAGTACTTC
CDR3 protein: CASSLRGGNPYEQYF

J gene: TRBJ1-1
CDR3 length: 13
D gene: NA
clone size: NA
V gene: TRBV19
CDR3 DNA: TGTGCCAGTAGTACCGGACAGAACACTGAAGCTTTCTTT
CDR3 protein: CASSTGQNTEAFF

J gene: TRBJ2-7
CDR3 length: 16
D gene: TRBD1
clone size: NA
V gene: TRBV9
CDR3 DNA: TGTGCCAGCAGCCCACTCGGGACAGGTTTCATCCACGAGCAGTACTTC
CDR3 protein: CASSPLGTGFIHEQYF

J gene: TRBJ2-7
CDR3 length: 15
D gene: TRBD1
clone size: NA
V gene: TRBV11-1
CDR3 DNA: TGTGCCAGCAGCTTGGGACAGGAGAGCTCCTACGAGCAGTACTTC
CDR3 protein: CASSLGQESSYEQYF